Listed below are T cell receptor beta chains from one sample, sequenced in a study of follicular helper T cells after annual influenza vaccination. Sequencing was performed with immunoSEQ multiplex PCR; in TCRdb, only in-frame clones are kept and a portion is missing. The sample has over 2,000 clones; 87% are singletons. Sequencing used CXCR5- memory CD4+ T cells sorted from blood, obtained on the day of influenza vaccination. These receptors originate from an adult who received the influenza vaccine. The CDR3 runs from the conserved cysteine through the conserved F or W. A D gene is named only where the DNA matches it firmly.

CASSLDRGGNLRETQYF	TRBD2	TRBV5-1
CSVGLAGRDTQYF	TRBD2	TRBV29-1
CASSQDGQVFSGANVLTF	TRBD1	TRBV4-3
CASSLGAGTQETQYF	.	TRBV7-7
CASSAPGPGQEKLFF	.	TRBV28
CASSAGGLQETQYF	.	TRBV9
CASSHTGTRNTEAFF	.	TRBV7-2
CASSPRGSGSAGELFF	.	TRBV19
CASSSSGVETQYF	.	TRBV19
CASRQVSSNQPQHF	.	TRBV6-6
CAWSYRGEKLFF	.	TRBV30
CASSPRGGQNTEAFF	.	TRBV7-2
CASSSGSGGYEQYF	.	TRBV19
CASRQSLFTGYTF	.	TRBV6-6
CSVEDSTDTQYF	.	TRBV29-1
CASSFPGGGGYTF	.	TRBV27
CASTPQRGNYEQYF	TRBD2	TRBV2
CASRGDRTWFF	TRBD1	TRBV5-1
CASSFIGGETQYF	.	TRBV7-2
CTSSQESPSGTYEQYF	.	TRBV1
CAWSVLGTGQDTIYF	TRBD1	TRBV30